The 4 T cell receptor beta chains listed next were all sequenced from one sample in a study of identical twins (TCRdb year 2016). The library was built by means of 5' RACE. Sequencing was carried out with an Illumina HiSeq 2000. TCRdb itself trimmed the public reads at Q25 with fastp, ran MiXCR and retained productive beta chains. All rows with the same CDR3 protein become a single entry with the most common DNA and genes. For this sample the table gives more than 1.5 million distinct CDR3 sequences, of which about 30% were detected only once. Less than 0.35% of the sample goes to the ten largest clones. Specimen: cord blood. All receptors derive from a newborn girl in good health.

This clonotype was counted between two and nine times. V is TRBV5-1 and J is TRBJ2-7; D tentatively reads TRBD1 or TRBD2 (5 bases each). V was clipped by 0 bases and J by 5 bases, with 15 bases between them. This CDR3 has 15 residues. Per germline, CDR1 SGHRS and CDR2 YFSETQ. The CDR3 region has the DNA TGCGCCAGCAGCTTGGAGTCGGGGACCCTCGACGAGCAGTACTTC. It translates to CASSLESGTLDEQYF.

Only a few counts were recorded for this clonotype. The chain carries TRBV4-2 and TRBJ2-4, with no clear D. The J call may not be correct, given that the DNA end is closer to TRBJ2-7. This CDR3 has 14 residues. Germline V lookup: CDR1 LGHNA, CDR2 YNFKEQ. CDR3 nucleotide sequence: TGTGCCAGCAGTCCCTTAAATACCGCCTACGAGCAGTACTTC. It translates to CASSPLNTAYEQYF.

This clonotype was detected a few times. The chain couples TRBV5-6 to TRBJ1-1, with D uncertain. The germline V gene encodes CDR1 SGHDT and CDR2 YYEEEE. The V end lost 1 base, the J end lost 3 bases, and 7 bases lay between the germline ends. CDR3 length: 13 residues. Here the CDR3 DNA reads TGTGCCAGCAGCTTGTCCAGCCACACTGAAGCTTTCTTT. Amino acids: CASSLSSHTEAFF.

The chain carries TRBV20-1 and TRBJ1-6; 10 bases agree with TRBD1. The CDR3 spans 13 residues. Germline assignment: CDR1 DFQATT and CDR2 SNEGSKA (reference sequence). J was trimmed by 7 bases and V by 6 bases; bases with no gene match: 3. The CDR3 DNA sequence: TGCAGTGCCCAGACAGGGGGCAATTCACCCCTCCACTTT. This codes for CSAQTGGNSPLHF.